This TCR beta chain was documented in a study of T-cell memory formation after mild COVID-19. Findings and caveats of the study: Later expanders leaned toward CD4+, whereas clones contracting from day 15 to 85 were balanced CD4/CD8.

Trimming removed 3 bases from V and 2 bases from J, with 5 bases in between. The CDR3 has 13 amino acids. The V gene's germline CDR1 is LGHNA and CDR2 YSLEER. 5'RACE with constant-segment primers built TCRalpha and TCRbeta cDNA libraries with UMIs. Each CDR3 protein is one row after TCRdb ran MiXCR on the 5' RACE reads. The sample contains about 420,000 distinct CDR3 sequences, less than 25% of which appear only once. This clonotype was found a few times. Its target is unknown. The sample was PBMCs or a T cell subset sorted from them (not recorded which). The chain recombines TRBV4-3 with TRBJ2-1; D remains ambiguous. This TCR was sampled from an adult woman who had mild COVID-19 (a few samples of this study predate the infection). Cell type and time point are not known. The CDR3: CASSHGTYNEQFF. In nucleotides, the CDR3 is TGCGCCAGCAGCCATGGGACCTACAATGAGCAGTTCTTC.